The count of the clone carrying this T cell receptor beta chain is one. The data derive from a study of cytomegalovirus exposure and HLA in healthy donors. Both 60 Vbeta primers and 13 Jbeta primers went into the PCR. TCRdb's copy holds only in-frame clones and misses some; the assay was immunoSEQ multiplex PCR. Of approximately 200,000 clones in the sample, roughly four fifths were seen once. Germline CDR1 MDHEN, CDR2 SYDVKM. The CDR3 has 15 amino acids. After removal of 2 bases from V and 7 bases from J, the junction contained 7 bases not matched to a gene. The sequence came from a woman aged 25 to 39 in good health and CMV-seropositive. The gene calls are TRBV28 and TRBJ2-7, with 11 bases that match TRBD1. Sequencing input: PBMCs. The CDR3 coding sequence is TGTGCCAGCAGTTTAGTGGGACAGGGGGGTTTGGAGCAGTACTTC. Its translation is CASSLVGQGGLEQYF.